What follows are 11 T cell receptor beta chains derived from one specimen sequenced in a study of CD8 T cells in ankylosing spondylitis. Overall study findings and caveats: A TCR beta motif of 8 or 9 highly homologous variants appeared characteristic of ankylosing spondylitis blood.

The antigens of these receptors remain unknown. MiXCR was run by TCRdb on the 5' RACE reads, yielding one entry per CDR3 protein. The data contain approximately 440,000 distinct CDR3 sequences, roughly 15% of them seen just once; the ten biggest clones take up about 0.94%. The sample comprised blood, either unsorted or a sorted T cell fraction (not recorded which). All receptors derive from a male donor with ankylosing spondylitis.

In this sample, this clonotype turned up many times. The chain carries TRBV12-3 or TRBV12-4 and TRBJ1-2; D may be TRBD1 (6 bases). There are 13 residues in the CDR3. V lost 3 bases and J 6 bases, leaving 11 bases between the germline ends. The CDR3 nucleotides read TGTGCCAGCAGTTTCCAGGGGATAGATGGCTACACCTTC. Translation: CASSFQGIDGYTF.

Only a few counts were recorded for this clonotype. The chain combines TRBV12-3 or TRBV12-4 with TRBJ2-7, with 10 bases aligning to TRBD1. After removal of 6 bases from V and 3 bases from J, the junction contained 11 bases not matched to a gene. The CDR3 extends over 16 amino acids. CDR3 loop: CASSPRRDRGGYEQYF. For the CDR3, the DNA is TGTGCCAGCAGCCCCCGTCGGGACAGGGGAGGCTACGAGCAGTACTTC.

This clonotype has only a few counts. The rearrangement joins TRBV24-1 to TRBJ2-5; TRBD2 agrees at 7 bases. Per the germline V gene, CDR1 is KGHDR and CDR2 is SFDVKD. The V gene end was trimmed by 3 bases and the J gene end by 0 bases; junction bases not matched to a gene: 3. The CDR3 has 15 amino acids. CDR3 coding DNA: TGTGCCACCAGTGATCCGGGACTATACCAAGAGACCCAGTACTTC. Translation gives CATSDPGLYQETQYF.

The chain has TRBV10-3 and TRBJ1-2; 11 bases are a match to TRBD1. The junction had 5 bases not matched to a gene; V was cut back by 6 bases and J by 5 bases. Germline values: CDR1 ENHRY, CDR2 SYGVKD. The CDR3 totals 14 residues. CDR3 in amino acids: CAISRGQGDYGYTF. In DNA, the CDR3 is TGTGCCATCAGCCGGGGACAGGGGGATTATGGCTACACCTTC.

This sequence joins TRBV9 and TRBJ1-1, with D perhaps matching TRBD1 (6 bases). The CDR3 spans 14 residues. V dropped 5 bases and J dropped 5 bases, with 16 bases sitting between them. The V gene's germline CDR1 is SGDLS and CDR2 YYNGEE. The CDR3 here is CASSPEGGGTEAFF. For the CDR3, the DNA is TGTGCCAGCAGTCCGGAGGGGGGTGGGACTGAAGCTTTCTTT.

V usage is TRBV6-6 and J usage is TRBJ1-2; 8 bases match TRBD1. Germline loops: CDR1 MNHNY, CDR2 SVGAGI (reference sequence). This CDR3 comprises 13 residues. After removal of 6 bases from V and 4 bases from J, the junction contained 4 bases not matched to a gene. Here the CDR3 reads CASRRGQAYGYTF. CDR3 nucleotides: TGTGCCAGCAGGCGGGGACAGGCCTATGGCTACACCTTC.

In this sample, this clonotype turned up many times. Here the CDR3 reads CASSRQRGPNTGELFF. In DNA, the CDR3 is TGCGCCAGCAGCCGTCAAAGGGGCCCGAACACCGGGGAGCTGTTTTTT. The chain combines TRBV4-1 with TRBJ2-2; possible D gene TRBD1, 5 bases. The CDR3 consists of 16 residues. Germline-derived CDR1 and CDR2 are MGHRA and YSYEKL. V dropped 4 bases and J dropped 0 bases, with 12 bases sitting between them.

In this sample, this clonotype turned up many times. This rearrangement joins TRBV5-1 to TRBJ2-3; TRBD2 matches at 12 bases. This CDR3 has 19 residues. CDR1 is SGHRS, CDR2 YFSETQ, per germline. The V and J ends lost 0 bases and 4 bases, in that order; junction bases with no gene match: 12. The CDR3 DNA reads as TGCGCCAGCAGCTTGGTCCTGGCTAGCGGGAGGGCCATAGCAGATACGCAGTATTTT. Its translation is CASSLVLASGRAIADTQYF.

At least ten counts were recorded for this clonotype. The V gene is TRBV12-3 or TRBV12-4, the J gene TRBJ2-7; D is unclear. Trimming took off 5 bases at V and 2 bases at J, with 13 bases between the two ends. This CDR3 is built from 14 residues. Written as DNA, the CDR3 is TGTGCCAGCAGTCCGCGGACGGATACCTACGAGCAGTACTTC. This translates into CASSPRTDTYEQYF.

This clonotype occurred a few times. In nucleotides, the CDR3 is TGCGCCAGCAGCTTCGGGACTAGCTACAATGAGCAGTTCTTC. Translated, it gives CASSFGTSYNEQFF. The rearrangement uses TRBV5-1 and TRBJ2-1; 8 nucleotides agree with TRBD2. With V trimmed by 2 bases and J by 3 bases, 1 base remained unmatched. This CDR3 spans 14 amino acids. Germline CDR1 reads SGHRS; CDR2 reads YFSETQ.

This clonotype came up many times. The chain recombines TRBV14 with TRBJ2-1; 8 bases agree with TRBD2. Germline loops: CDR1 SGHDN, CDR2 FVKESK. Trimming removed 4 bases from V and 4 bases from J; junction bases left unmatched: 9. The length of the CDR3 is 16 residues. As DNA, the CDR3 is TGTGCCAGCAGCCGGGGAACTAGCGGCCCTTACAATGAGCAGTTCTTC. Protein product: CASSRGTSGPYNEQFF. The whole variable domain, filled in from reference TRBV14 and TRBJ2-1, reads EAGVTQFPSHSVIEKGQTVTLRCDPISGHDNLYWYRRVMGKEIKFLLHFVKESKQDESGMPNNRFLAERTGGTYSTLKVQPAELEDSGVYFCASSRGTSGPYNEQFFGPGTRLTVL.